These T cell receptor beta chains were read from a single sample in a study of cytomegalovirus exposure and HLA in healthy donors. Libraries were prepared by immunoSEQ multiplex PCR; TCRdb keeps only in-frame clonotypes and omits some of them. The sample holds under 200,000 clones, about two thirds seen once. Sequenced sample: PBMCs. The source of these receptors is a woman aged 18-30 years in good health and CMV-seropositive. CDR3s include the opening cysteine and the closing phenylalanine or tryptophan. The order of the fields is CDR3 length, clone size, V gene, J gene, D gene, CDR3 protein, CDR3 DNA. D genes are given only for firm matches. Expanded clones get a size class; other rows say once, few or many, or leave the size out.

11	NA	TRBV6-6	TRBJ2-7	NA	CASSYLSEQYF	TGTGCCAGCAGTTACCTTTCCGAGCAGTACTTC
16	NA	TRBV19	TRBJ1-5	NA	CASSPGSLPGNQPQHF	TGTGCCAGTAGTCCTGGGAGTCTACCAGGCAATCAGCCCCAGCATTTT
13	NA	TRBV19	TRBJ1-2	NA	CASRGASNYGYTF	TGTGCCAGTAGAGGGGCCTCTAACTATGGCTACACCTTC
14	once	TRBV6-1	TRBJ1-1	TRBD1	CASRGDSRYTEAFF	TGTGCCAGCAGGGGGGACAGTAGGTACACTGAAGCTTTCTTT
12	NA	TRBV5-4	TRBJ1-4	NA	CASSFLNEKLFF	TGTGCCAGCAGCTTCCTTAATGAAAAACTGTTTTTT
16	NA	TRBV27	TRBJ1-2	NA	CASSGIKGLTSDGYTF	TGTGCCAGCAGTGGTATCAAGGGACTTACCTCCGATGGCTACACCTTC
15	few	TRBV28	TRBJ1-1	TRBD1	CASSPLTGIRTEAFF	TGTGCCAGCAGTCCCCTGACAGGGATAAGGACTGAAGCTTTCTTT
12	few	TRBV30	TRBJ1-1	TRBD1	CAGDRGNTEAFF	TGTGCCGGGGACAGGGGGAACACTGAAGCTTTCTTT
11	NA	TRBV19	TRBJ2-5	NA	CASSERETQYF	TGTGCCAGTAGTGAGCGAGAGACCCAGTACTTC
13	NA	TRBV29-1	TRBJ2-3	NA	CSVSTGTTDTQYF	TGCAGCGTTAGTACCGGGACAACAGATACGCAGTATTTT
14	few	TRBV30	TRBJ2-7	TRBD1	CAWKGQGATYEQYF	TGTGCCTGGAAAGGACAGGGGGCGACCTACGAGCAGTACTTC
15	NA	TRBV11-1	TRBJ2-7	NA	CASSPDQQGPYEQYF	TGTGCCAGCAGTCCCGACCAACAGGGCCCCTACGAGCAGTACTTC
14	NA	TRBV7-3	TRBJ1-1	NA	CASSTGRGFDRAFF	TGTGCCAGCAGCACGGGTCGAGGTTTCGATCGGGCTTTCTTT
14	NA	TRBV28	TRBJ2-2	NA	CASSSDRNTGELFF	TGTGCCAGCAGTTCGGACAGGAACACCGGGGAGCTGTTTTTT
14	NA	TRBV29-1	TRBJ2-1	TRBD2	CSVGYTSGKGEQFF	TGCAGCGTTGGGTACACTAGCGGGAAGGGGGAGCAGTTCTTC
15	few	TRBV4-1	TRBJ2-2	NA	CASSRPRLGAGELFF	TGCGCCAGCAGCCGCCCCCGTTTGGGAGCCGGGGAGCTGTTTTTT
13	NA	TRBV29-1	TRBJ1-6	TRBD1	CSVRRGLNSPLHF	TGCAGCGTTCGCAGGGGGCTAAATTCACCCCTCCACTTT
15	few	TRBV7-2	TRBJ2-1	TRBD2	CASSLTSGGRGEQFF	TGTGCCAGCAGCTTAACTAGCGGGGGGCGAGGTGAGCAGTTCTTC
18	NA	TRBV5-1	TRBJ2-7	TRBD2	CASSYNPPIAGGSHEQYF	TGCGCCAGCAGCTACAACCCCCCGATAGCGGGAGGAAGCCACGAGCAGTACTTC
13	NA	TRBV7-2	TRBJ2-1	TRBD2	CASSLPRLAEQFF	TGTGCCAGCAGCTTACCCCGACTAGCTGAGCAGTTCTTC
13	NA	TRBV10-2	TRBJ1-4	TRBD1	CASSKTGDEKLFF	TGCGCCAGCAGCAAAACAGGGGATGAAAAACTGTTTTTT
13	medium-sized	TRBV6-5	TRBJ1-1	NA	CASSSQRNTEAFF	TGTGCCAGCAGTTCCCAGCGGAACACTGAAGCTTTCTTT
14	NA	TRBV5-6	TRBJ1-5	TRBD1	CASSYGQGSSPQHF	TGTGCCAGCAGCTACGGACAGGGTAGTTCACCCCAGCATTTT
15	few	TRBV15	TRBJ2-7	NA	CATSRDRGTSYEQYF	TGTGCCACCAGCAGAGATCGGGGGACCTCCTACGAGCAGTACTTC
14	NA	TRBV14	TRBJ2-5	NA	CASSNQGGQETQYF	TGTGCCAGCAGCAATCAGGGTGGACAAGAGACCCAGTACTTC
16	NA	TRBV4-3	TRBJ1-1	NA	CASSQDEGKLNTEAFF	TGCGCCAGCAGCCAAGATGAGGGAAAGCTGAACACTGAAGCTTTCTTT
14	NA	TRBV6-1	TRBJ2-7	TRBD1	CASIRGQSSIEQYF	TGTGCCAGCATTCGGGGACAGTCGTCGATAGAGCAGTACTTC
16	few	TRBV23-1	TRBJ2-7	NA	CASISNRDLTTYEQYF	TGCGCCAGCATTTCAAACCGGGACTTGACAACCTACGAGCAGTACTTC
16	NA	TRBV7-9	TRBJ2-7	NA	CASSLAGEVFRFKQYF	TGTGCCAGCAGCTTGGCTGGAGAGGTTTTTAGGTTTAAGCAGTACTTC
15	NA	TRBV18	TRBJ2-4	TRBD2	CASSPPAGGPNIQYF	TGTGCCAGCTCACCCCCGGCGGGAGGGCCAAACATTCAGTACTTC
15	NA	TRBV2	TRBJ1-5	TRBD1	CASSDKQGRNQPQHF	TGTGCCAGCAGTGACAAACAGGGGAGGAATCAGCCCCAGCATTTT
15	NA	TRBV5-1	TRBJ1-5	NA	CASSLDTGHGQPQHF	TGCGCCAGCAGCTTGGACACAGGGCATGGTCAGCCCCAGCATTTT
14	NA	TRBV2	TRBJ2-7	NA	CASSGIVEGGEQYF	TGTGCCAGCAGTGGAATAGTCGAGGGCGGTGAGCAGTACTTC
13	NA	TRBV7-8	TRBJ1-2	NA	CASSRQTSAGYTF	TGTGCCAGCAGCCGACAGACAAGTGCCGGCTACACCTTC
14	NA	TRBV21-1	TRBJ1-2	NA	CASSSDRAFYGYTF	TGTGCCAGCTCCTCGGACAGGGCCTTCTATGGCTACACCTTC
13	few	TRBV6-6	TRBJ1-2	NA	CASNEGDYYGYTF	TGTGCCAGCAATGAGGGGGATTATTATGGCTACACCTTC
14	NA	TRBV7-2	TRBJ1-5	NA	CASSLLDSYQPQHF	TGTGCCAGCAGCTTACTCGACAGTTATCAGCCCCAGCATTTT
13	NA	TRBV4-1	TRBJ1-2	NA	CASSQTTAYGYTF	TGCGCCAGCAGCCAGACGACAGCCTATGGCTACACCTTC
19	NA	TRBV7-6	TRBJ1-4	NA	CASSFGGVAYGTTREKLFF	TGTGCCAGCTCCTTTGGGGGGGTAGCTTACGGGACGACCCGAGAAAAACTGTTTTTT
14	few	TRBV5-1	TRBJ1-1	NA	CASSWAPMGTEAFF	TGCGCCAGCAGCTGGGCCCCAATGGGCACTGAAGCTTTCTTT
14	NA	TRBV27	TRBJ2-2	NA	CASSWWGGKGELFF	TGTGCCAGCAGTTGGTGGGGAGGAAAAGGGGAGCTGTTTTTT
14	few	TRBV10-3	TRBJ2-7	TRBD2	CAISAGTSGAEQYF	TGTGCCATCAGTGCCGGGACTAGCGGCGCCGAGCAGTACTTC
15	NA	TRBV28	TRBJ2-7	TRBD1	CASSDGTGNPYEQYF	TGTGCCAGCAGTGACGGGACAGGGAACCCCTACGAGCAGTACTTC
16	NA	TRBV6-5	TRBJ1-1	NA	CASSYSQVTASAEAFF	TGTGCCAGCAGTTACTCGCAAGTGACAGCCTCGGCTGAAGCTTTCTTT
15	NA	TRBV9	TRBJ1-4	NA	CASSVAEGANEKLFF	TGTGCCAGCAGCGTAGCTGAGGGAGCTAATGAAAAACTGTTTTTT
14	NA	TRBV27	TRBJ1-1	NA	CASSLRGKNTEAFF	TGTGCCAGCAGCCTAAGGGGGAAGAACACTGAAGCTTTCTTT
15	NA	TRBV5-1	TRBJ2-3	TRBD2	CASSPLAGSSDTQYF	TGCGCCAGCAGCCCCTTAGCGGGGAGTTCAGATACGCAGTATTTT
15	NA	TRBV28	TRBJ2-7	NA	CASSSTGTPSYEQYF	TGTGCCAGCAGTTCCACCGGGACTCCGTCCTACGAGCAGTACTTC
17	NA	TRBV7-8	TRBJ2-7	NA	CTSSLLVSTREGSEQYF	TGTACCAGCAGCTTACTCGTTTCGACTAGAGAGGGATCCGAGCAGTACTTC
16	NA	TRBV9	TRBJ2-1	TRBD2	CASSGSGLAGVTEQFF	TGTGCCAGCAGCGGATCGGGACTAGCGGGAGTCACGGAGCAGTTCTTC
15	few	TRBV5-6	TRBJ2-7	TRBD2	CASSSTSAWSYEQYF	TGTGCCAGCAGCTCGACTAGCGCGTGGTCCTACGAGCAGTACTTC